The 7 T cell receptor beta chains given below trace back to one sample, sequenced in a study of cytomegalovirus exposure and HLA in healthy donors. The PCR was carried out with 60 Vbeta primers and 13 Jbeta primers. Sequencing used immunoSEQ multiplex PCR; TCRdb keeps in-frame clones, though not all of them. The sample records about 92,000 clones, 70% to 90% being singletons. The specimen was PBMCs. These receptors were collected from a woman aged 18-29 years in good health and CMV-seropositive.

This rearrangement joins TRBV5-6 to TRBJ2-7; D gene unclear. CDR1 is SGHDT, CDR2 YYEEEE, per germline. V dropped 2 bases and J dropped 0 bases, with 9 bases sitting between them. This CDR3 is built from 14 residues. The CDR3 is CASSFRGLSYEQYF. CDR3 nucleotides: TGTGCCAGCAGCTTTCGCGGTCTCTCCTACGAGCAGTACTTC.

The V and J genes are TRBV19 and TRBJ2-7; D possibly corresponds to TRBD2 (5 bases). With 3 bases removed from V and 0 bases from J, the gap between germline ends came to 9 bases. CDR1 is LNHDA and CDR2 is SQIVND in the germline V gene (reference sequence). The CDR3 totals 14 residues. This CDR3 reads CASSIPGFSYEQYF. The CDR3 DNA sequence: TGTGCCAGTAGTATTCCGGGGTTCTCCTACGAGCAGTACTTC.

Regarding this clone: At one end the junction does not follow the germline gene, possibly because of a read error. The chain couples TRBV7-2 to TRBJ1-3, with 7 bases aligning to TRBD1. The CDR3 contains 11 residues. In germline, CDR1 is SGHTA, CDR2 FQGNSA. The CDR3 is CASSLEQGIHF. For the CDR3, the DNA is TGTGCCAGCAGCTTAGAACAGGGGATTCATTTT. The full variable domain, its missing parts supplied by reference TRBV7-2 and TRBJ1-3, is GAGVSQSPSNKVTEKGKDVELRCDPISGHTALYWYRQSLGQGLEFLIYFQGNSAPDKSGLPSDRFSAERTGGSVSTLTIQRTQQEDSAVYLCASSLEQGIHFGEGSWLTVV.

The V and J genes are TRBV18 and TRBJ2-1; 11 bases match TRBD2. This CDR3 region has 14 residues. Germline CDR1 KGHSH, CDR2 LQKENI. The J segment lost 10 bases and the V segment lost 3 bases, leaving 5 bases of the junction unmatched. The CDR3 spells CASSPTSGSREQFF. In DNA, the CDR3 is TGTGCCAGCTCACCTACTAGCGGGAGTAGAGAGCAGTTCTTC.

This chain joins TRBV2 and TRBJ2-1; D remains ambiguous. The CDR3 has 14 amino acids. The germline V gene has CDR1 SNHLY and CDR2 FYNNEI. Trimming removed 2 bases at V and 2 bases at J, with 7 bases between. CDR3 amino acids: CASSELGAYNEQFF. The CDR3, as DNA: TGTGCCAGCAGTGAACTAGGAGCCTACAATGAGCAGTTCTTC.

The chain has TRBV7-8 and TRBJ1-5, with a weak D call TRBD1 (5 bases). This CDR3 region has 16 residues. V was trimmed by 3 bases and J by 5 bases, leaving 17 bases between them. Looked up from germline, CDR1 is SGHVS and CDR2 is FQNEAQ. This CDR3 reads CASSFGGDGGYQPQHF. The CDR3 DNA reads TGTGCCAGCAGCTTTGGGGGGGATGGTGGGTATCAGCCCCAGCATTTT. The full variable domain, completed using reference TRBV7-8 and TRBJ1-5, is GAGVSQSPRYKVAKRGQDVALRCDPISGHVSLFWYQQALGQGPEFLTYFQNEAQLDKSGLPSDRFFAERPEGSVSTLKIQRTQQEDSAVYLCASSFGGDGGYQPQHFGDGTRLSIL.

The chain carries TRBV2 and TRBJ2-3; D is undetermined. Germline CDR1 is SNHLY and CDR2 is FYNNEI. This CDR3 spans 12 amino acids. V lost 6 bases and J 4 bases, leaving 8 bases between the germline ends. The CDR3 DNA follows: TGTGCCAGCAGGTGGGCCGCAGATACGCAGTATTTT. It encodes CASRWAADTQYF.